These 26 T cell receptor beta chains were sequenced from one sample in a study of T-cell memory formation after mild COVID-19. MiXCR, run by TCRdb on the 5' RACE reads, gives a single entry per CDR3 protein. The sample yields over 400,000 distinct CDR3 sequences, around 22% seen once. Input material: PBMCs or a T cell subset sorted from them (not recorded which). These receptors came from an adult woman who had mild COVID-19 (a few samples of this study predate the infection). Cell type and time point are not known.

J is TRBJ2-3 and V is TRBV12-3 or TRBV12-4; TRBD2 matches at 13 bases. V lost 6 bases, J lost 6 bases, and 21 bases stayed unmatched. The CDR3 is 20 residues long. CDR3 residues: CASRPLTPGTSGVPLDTQYF. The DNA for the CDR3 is TGTGCCAGCAGACCCTTAACCCCTGGGACTAGCGGGGTCCCTCTGGATACGCAGTATTTT.

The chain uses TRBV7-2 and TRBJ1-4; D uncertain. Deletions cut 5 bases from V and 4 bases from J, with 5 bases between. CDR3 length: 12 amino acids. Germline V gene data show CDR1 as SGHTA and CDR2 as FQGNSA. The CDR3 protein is CASSLHNEKLFF. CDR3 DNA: TGTGCCAGCAGCCTACATAATGAAAAACTGTTTTTT.

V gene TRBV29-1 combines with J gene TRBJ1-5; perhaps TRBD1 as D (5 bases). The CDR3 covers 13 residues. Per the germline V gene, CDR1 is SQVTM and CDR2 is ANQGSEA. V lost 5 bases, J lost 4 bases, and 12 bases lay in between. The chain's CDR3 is CSVSRGENQPQHF. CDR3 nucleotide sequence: TGCAGCGTTTCCAGAGGGGAAAATCAGCCCCAGCATTTT.

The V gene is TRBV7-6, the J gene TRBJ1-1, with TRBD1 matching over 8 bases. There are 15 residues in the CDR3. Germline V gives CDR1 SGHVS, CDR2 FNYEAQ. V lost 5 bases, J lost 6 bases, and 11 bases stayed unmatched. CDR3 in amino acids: CASSPSRQGPAEAFF. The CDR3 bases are TGTGCCAGCAGCCCCAGTCGACAGGGGCCGGCTGAAGCTTTCTTT.

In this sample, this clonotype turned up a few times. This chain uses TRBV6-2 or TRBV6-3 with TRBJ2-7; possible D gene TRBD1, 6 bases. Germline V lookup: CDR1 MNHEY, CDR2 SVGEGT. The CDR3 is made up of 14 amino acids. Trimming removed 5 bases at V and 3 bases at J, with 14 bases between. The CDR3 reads CASSPGALNYEQYF. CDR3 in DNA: TGTGCCAGCAGTCCAGGGGCACTGAACTACGAGCAGTACTTC.

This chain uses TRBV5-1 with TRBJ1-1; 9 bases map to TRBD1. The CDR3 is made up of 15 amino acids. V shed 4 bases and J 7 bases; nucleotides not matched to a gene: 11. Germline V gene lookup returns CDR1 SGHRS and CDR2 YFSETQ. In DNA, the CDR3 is TGCGCCAGCAGCCCAGATGCCCGGGACAGGGATGAAGCTTTCTTT. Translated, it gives CASSPDARDRDEAFF.

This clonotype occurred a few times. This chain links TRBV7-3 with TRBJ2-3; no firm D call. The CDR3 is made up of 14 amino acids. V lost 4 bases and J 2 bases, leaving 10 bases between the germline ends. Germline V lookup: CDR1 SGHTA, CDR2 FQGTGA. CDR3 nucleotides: TGTGCCAGCAGCTCCACCCCTAACACAGATACGCAGTATTTT. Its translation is CASSSTPNTDTQYF.

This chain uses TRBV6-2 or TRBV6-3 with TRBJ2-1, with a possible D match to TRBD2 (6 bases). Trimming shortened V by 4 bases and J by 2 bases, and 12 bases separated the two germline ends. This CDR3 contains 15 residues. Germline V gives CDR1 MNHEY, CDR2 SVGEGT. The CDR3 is CASSLLATTYNEQFF. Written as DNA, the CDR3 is TGTGCCAGCAGTTTGCTAGCGACTACCTACAATGAGCAGTTCTTC.

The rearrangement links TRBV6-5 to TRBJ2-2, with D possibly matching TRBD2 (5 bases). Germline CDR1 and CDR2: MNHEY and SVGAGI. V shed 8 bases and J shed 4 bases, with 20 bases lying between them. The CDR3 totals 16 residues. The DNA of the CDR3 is TGTGCCAGCGCCTCCAGGAGGACTTTATCCACCGGGGAGCTGTTTTTT. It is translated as CASASRRTLSTGELFF.

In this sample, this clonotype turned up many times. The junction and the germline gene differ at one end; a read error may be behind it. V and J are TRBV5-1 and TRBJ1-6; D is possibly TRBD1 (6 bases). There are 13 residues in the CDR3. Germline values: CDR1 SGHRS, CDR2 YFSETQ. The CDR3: CASSLGGDSPLHF. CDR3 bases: TGTGCCAGCAGCTTAGGGGGGGATTCACCCCTCCACTTT.

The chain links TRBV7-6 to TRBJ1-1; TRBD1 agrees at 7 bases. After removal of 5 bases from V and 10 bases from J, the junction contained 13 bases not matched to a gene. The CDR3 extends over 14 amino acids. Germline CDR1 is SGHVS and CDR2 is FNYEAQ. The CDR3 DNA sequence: TGTGCCAGCAGCACCCCCGGGACAGAGGCACGAGCTTTCTTT. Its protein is CASSTPGTEARAFF.

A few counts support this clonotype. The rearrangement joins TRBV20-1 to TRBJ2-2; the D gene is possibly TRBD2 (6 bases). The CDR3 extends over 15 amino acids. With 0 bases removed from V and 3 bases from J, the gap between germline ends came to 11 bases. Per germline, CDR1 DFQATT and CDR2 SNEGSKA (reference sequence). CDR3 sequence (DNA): TGCAGTGCTAGAGATCTGTCGGGGGACACCGGGGAGCTGTTTTTT. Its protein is CSARDLSGDTGELFF.

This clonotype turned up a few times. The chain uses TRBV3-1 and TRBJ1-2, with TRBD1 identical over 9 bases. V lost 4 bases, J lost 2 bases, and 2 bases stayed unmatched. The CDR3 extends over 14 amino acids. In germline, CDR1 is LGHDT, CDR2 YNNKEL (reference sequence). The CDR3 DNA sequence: TGTGCCAGCAGCCGGGGGACAGGGAACTATGGCTACACCTTC. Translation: CASSRGTGNYGYTF.

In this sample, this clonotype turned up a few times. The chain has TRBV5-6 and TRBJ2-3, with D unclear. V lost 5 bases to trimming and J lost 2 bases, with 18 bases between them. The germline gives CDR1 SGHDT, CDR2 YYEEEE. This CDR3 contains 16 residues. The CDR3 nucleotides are TGTGCCAGCAGATCCTCCGCGGAAAGTATCACAGATACGCAGTATTTT. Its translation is CASRSSAESITDTQYF.

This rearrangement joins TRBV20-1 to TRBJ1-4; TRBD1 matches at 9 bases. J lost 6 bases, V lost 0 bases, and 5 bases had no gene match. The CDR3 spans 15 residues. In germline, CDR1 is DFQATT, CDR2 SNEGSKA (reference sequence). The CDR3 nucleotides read TGCAGTGCTAGAGACCCCACAGGGGGCTATGAAAAACTGTTTTTT. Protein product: CSARDPTGGYEKLFF.

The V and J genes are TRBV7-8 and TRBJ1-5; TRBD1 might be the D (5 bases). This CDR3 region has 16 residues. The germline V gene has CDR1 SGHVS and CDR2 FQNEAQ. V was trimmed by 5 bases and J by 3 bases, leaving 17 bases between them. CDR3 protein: CASSPGRLTANQPQHF. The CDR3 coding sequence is TGTGCCAGCAGCCCCGGCCGCTTGACAGCCAATCAGCCCCAGCATTTT.

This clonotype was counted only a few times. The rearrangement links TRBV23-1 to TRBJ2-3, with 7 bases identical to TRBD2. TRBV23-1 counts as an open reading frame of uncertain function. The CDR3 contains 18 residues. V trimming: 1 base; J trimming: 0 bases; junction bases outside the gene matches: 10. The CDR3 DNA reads TGCGCCAGCAGTCAATTTGGGGGGGACGTCCATAGCACAGATACGCAGTATTTT. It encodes CASSQFGGDVHSTDTQYF.

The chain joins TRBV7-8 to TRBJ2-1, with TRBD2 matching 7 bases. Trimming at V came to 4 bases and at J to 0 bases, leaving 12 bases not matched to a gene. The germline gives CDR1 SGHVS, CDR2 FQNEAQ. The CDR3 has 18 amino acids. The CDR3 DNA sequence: TGTGCCAGCAGCTCCGTCCGCCCCGGGAGGAGCTCCTACAATGAGCAGTTCTTC. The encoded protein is CASSSVRPGRSSYNEQFF.

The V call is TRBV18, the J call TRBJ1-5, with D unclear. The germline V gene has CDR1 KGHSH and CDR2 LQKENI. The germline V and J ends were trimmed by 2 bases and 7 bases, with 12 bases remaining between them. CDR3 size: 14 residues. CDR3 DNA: TGTGCCAGCTCACCATTTGAGGGTACCCAGCCCCAGCATTTT. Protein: CASSPFEGTQPQHF.

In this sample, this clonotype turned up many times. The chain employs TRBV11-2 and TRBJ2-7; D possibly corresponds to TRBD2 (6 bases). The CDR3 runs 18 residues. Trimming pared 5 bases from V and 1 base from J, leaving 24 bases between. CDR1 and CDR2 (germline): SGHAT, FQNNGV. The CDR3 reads CASSPTPRPDYGSYEQYF. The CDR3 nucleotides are TGTGCCAGCAGCCCTACCCCTAGGCCGGACTATGGGTCCTACGAGCAGTACTTC.

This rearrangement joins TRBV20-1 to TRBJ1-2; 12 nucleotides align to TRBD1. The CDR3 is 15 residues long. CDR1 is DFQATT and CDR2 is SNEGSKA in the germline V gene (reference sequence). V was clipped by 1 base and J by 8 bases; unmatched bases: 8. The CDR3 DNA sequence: TGCAGTGCTAGAGCGCCGGGACAGGGGGCGGGAGGCTACACCTTC. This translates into CSARAPGQGAGGYTF.

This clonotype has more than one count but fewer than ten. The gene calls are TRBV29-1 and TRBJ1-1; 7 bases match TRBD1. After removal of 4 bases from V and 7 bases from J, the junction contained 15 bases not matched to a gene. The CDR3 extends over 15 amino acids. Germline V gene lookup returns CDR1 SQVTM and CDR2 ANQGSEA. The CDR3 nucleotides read TGCAGCGTTGGCAGTTCATTGACAGGGCCCAATGAAGCTTTCTTT. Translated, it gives CSVGSSLTGPNEAFF.

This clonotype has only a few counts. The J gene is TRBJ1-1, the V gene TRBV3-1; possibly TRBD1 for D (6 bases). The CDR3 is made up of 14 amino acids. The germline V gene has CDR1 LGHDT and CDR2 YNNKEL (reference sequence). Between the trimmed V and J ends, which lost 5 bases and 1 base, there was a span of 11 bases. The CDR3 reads CASSGQNKNTEAFF. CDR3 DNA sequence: TGTGCCAGCAGCGGACAGAATAAGAACACTGAAGCTTTCTTT. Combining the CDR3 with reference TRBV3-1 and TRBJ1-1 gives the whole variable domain DTAVSQTPKYLVTQMGNDKSIKCEQNLGHDTMYWYKQDSKKFLKIMFSYNNKELIINETVPNRFSPKSPDKAHLNLHINSLELGDSAVYFCASSGQNKNTEAFFGQGTRLTVV.

CDR3 DNA sequence: TGTGCCAGCAGCCTCGACAGCCAAATGAGGTCGACCTACGAGCAGTACTTC. Its protein is CASSLDSQMRSTYEQYF. The rearrangement links TRBV7-9 to TRBJ2-7; the D gene is possibly TRBD1 (5 bases). The V end lost 5 bases, the J end lost 2 bases, and 22 bases lay between the germline ends. This CDR3 region has 17 residues. Germline values: CDR1 SEHNR, CDR2 FQNEAQ (reference sequence).

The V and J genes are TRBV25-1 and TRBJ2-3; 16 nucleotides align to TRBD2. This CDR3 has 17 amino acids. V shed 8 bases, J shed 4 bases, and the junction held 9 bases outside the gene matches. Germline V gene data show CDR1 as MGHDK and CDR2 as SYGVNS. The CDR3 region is CASAPGLAGGYPDTQYF. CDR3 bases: TGTGCCAGCGCCCCGGGACTAGCGGGGGGGTACCCAGATACGCAGTATTTT.

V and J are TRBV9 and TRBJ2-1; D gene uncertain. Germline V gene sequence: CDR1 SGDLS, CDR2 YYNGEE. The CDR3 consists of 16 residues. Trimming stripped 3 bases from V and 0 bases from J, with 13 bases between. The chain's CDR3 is CASSARGTSSYNEQFF. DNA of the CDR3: TGTGCCAGCAGCGCACGCGGCACGAGCTCCTACAATGAGCAGTTCTTC.